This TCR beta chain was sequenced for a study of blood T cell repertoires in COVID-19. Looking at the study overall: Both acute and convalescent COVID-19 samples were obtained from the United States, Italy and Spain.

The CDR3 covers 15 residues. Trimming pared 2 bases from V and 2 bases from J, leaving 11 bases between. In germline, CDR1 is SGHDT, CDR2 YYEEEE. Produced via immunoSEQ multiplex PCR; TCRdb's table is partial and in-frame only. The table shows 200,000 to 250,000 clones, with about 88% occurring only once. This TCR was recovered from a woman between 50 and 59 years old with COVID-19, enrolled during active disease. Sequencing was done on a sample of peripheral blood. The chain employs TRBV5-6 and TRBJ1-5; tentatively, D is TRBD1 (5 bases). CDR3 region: CASSFRGSGNQPQHF. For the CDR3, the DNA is TGTGCCAGCAGCTTCCGGGGGAGTGGCAATCAGCCCCAGCATTTT.